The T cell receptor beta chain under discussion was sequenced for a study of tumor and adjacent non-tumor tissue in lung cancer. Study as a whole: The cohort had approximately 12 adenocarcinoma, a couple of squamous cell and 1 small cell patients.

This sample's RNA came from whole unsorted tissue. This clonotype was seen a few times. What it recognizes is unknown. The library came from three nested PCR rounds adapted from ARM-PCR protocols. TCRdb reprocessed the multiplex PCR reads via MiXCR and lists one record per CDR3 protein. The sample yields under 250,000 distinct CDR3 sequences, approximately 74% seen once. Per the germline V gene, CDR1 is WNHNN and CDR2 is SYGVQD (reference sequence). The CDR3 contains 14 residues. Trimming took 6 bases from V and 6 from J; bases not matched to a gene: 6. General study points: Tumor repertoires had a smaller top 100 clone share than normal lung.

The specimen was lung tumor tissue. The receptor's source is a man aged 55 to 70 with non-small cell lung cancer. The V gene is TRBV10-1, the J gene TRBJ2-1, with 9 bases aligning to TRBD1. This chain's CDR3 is CASSSDRGGNEQFF. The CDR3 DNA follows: TGCGCCAGCAGCTCGGACAGGGGTGGCAATGAGCAGTTCTTC.